A single sample gave rise to the 19 T cell receptor beta chains below, sequenced in a study of shared clonotypes between healthy human individuals. The protocol was immunoSEQ multiplex PCR, while the TCRdb copy is restricted to in-frame clones and leaves out a portion. The table records around 750,000 clones, over 65% of them present only once. The sequenced material came from memory CD4+ T cells sorted from blood. Subset given: CD45RA-negative fraction. The receptors come from a woman aged 25 to 39 in good health.

The chain uses TRBV19 and TRBJ1-1, with a possible D match to TRBD1 (5 bases). Germline V CDR1 and CDR2: LNHDA, SQIVND (reference sequence). This CDR3 spans 13 amino acids. V was cut by 5 bases and J by 4 bases, with 11 bases left in between. This CDR3 reads CASSATGGTEAFF. CDR3 bases: TGTGCCAGTAGTGCGACTGGGGGCACTGAAGCTTTCTTT.

The chain has TRBV29-1 and TRBJ2-5; 8 nucleotides match TRBD1. Germline CDR1 and CDR2: SQVTM and ANQGSEA. The CDR3 spans 14 residues. The V gene end was trimmed by 7 bases and the J gene end by 9 bases; junction bases not matched to a gene: 16. CDR3 bases: TGCAGCGGGTTAGACAGGGGACTCTGGGGGTCCCAGTACTTC. Translation: CSGLDRGLWGSQYF.

V usage is TRBV27 and J usage is TRBJ2-3; the match to TRBD2 covers 9 bases. Germline lookup yields CDR1 MNHEY and CDR2 SMNVEV (reference sequence). The V segment lost 6 bases and the J segment 5 bases; nucleotides outside the gene matches: 6. The CDR3 sequence is 14 residues long. CDR3 bases: TGTGCCAGCAGCGGACTAGCGTATCGAGATACGCAGTATTTT. Protein: CASSGLAYRDTQYF.

The V call is TRBV6-5, the J call TRBJ2-3; D unclear. CDR3 length: 16 residues. CDR1 is MNHEY, CDR2 SVGAGI, per germline. Trimming shortened V by 4 bases and J by 1 base, and 15 bases separated the two germline ends. The CDR3 protein is CASSSLGGVGTDTQYF. The CDR3 DNA follows: TGTGCCAGCAGTTCTCTTGGTGGGGTTGGCACAGATACGCAGTATTTT.

This clone was seen repeatedly, ten times or more. The V gene is TRBV7-2, the J gene TRBJ2-7, with TRBD2 matching over 10 bases. Germline V lookup: CDR1 SGHTA, CDR2 FQGNSA. V shed 2 bases, J shed 4 bases, and the junction held 5 bases outside the gene matches. The CDR3 spans 15 residues. In DNA, the CDR3 is TGTGCCAGCAGCTTAACTAGCGGGGAAATTTACGAGCAGTACTTC. Protein: CASSLTSGEIYEQYF.

The J gene is TRBJ1-4, the V gene TRBV27; D is possibly TRBD1 (6 bases). Between the trimmed V and J ends, which lost 3 bases and 0 bases, there was a span of 11 bases. The CDR3 has 16 residues. Germline CDR1 is MNHEY and CDR2 is SMNVEV (reference sequence). Here the CDR3 DNA reads TGTGCCAGCAGTTTCCGGGACACAACAACTAATGAAAAACTGTTTTTT. The encoded protein is CASSFRDTTTNEKLFF.

The V gene is TRBV5-4, the J gene TRBJ1-1; D unclear. There are 19 residues in the CDR3. The V gene's germline CDR1 is SGHNT and CDR2 YYREEE (reference sequence). Between the trimmed V and J ends, which lost 2 bases and 1 base, there was a span of 24 bases. The chain's CDR3 is CASSLRLSRRAPPNTEAFF. Here the CDR3 DNA reads TGTGCCAGCAGCTTAAGGTTGTCCCGCCGGGCCCCCCCGAACACTGAAGCTTTCTTT.

The genes are TRBV7-2 and TRBJ2-3, with no clear D. The CDR3 runs 15 residues. Trimming stripped 1 base from V and 7 bases from J, with 15 bases between. CDR1 is SGHTA, CDR2 FQGNSA, per germline. CDR3 sequence (DNA): TGTGCCAGCAGCTTAGGCCCTGCTTCTCAGAATACGCAGTATTTT. Translating it yields CASSLGPASQNTQYF.

The chain links TRBV7-8 to TRBJ2-7; no clear D gene. The CDR3 has 12 residues. CDR1 SGHVS and CDR2 FQNEAQ come from the germline V gene. Trimming removed 2 bases from V and 10 bases from J, with 12 bases in between. CDR3 nucleotide sequence: TGTGCCAGCAGCTTACTCCAGGCACGACAGTACTTC. Translation: CASSLLQARQYF.

The gene calls are TRBV7-9 and TRBJ2-3; perhaps TRBD2 as D (6 bases). The CDR3 spans 15 residues. V was clipped by 0 bases and J by 2 bases, with 9 bases between them. Germline loops: CDR1 SEHNR, CDR2 FQNEAQ (reference sequence). CDR3 sequence: CASSLAASDTDTQYF. For the CDR3, the DNA is TGTGCCAGCAGCTTAGCGGCTAGCGACACAGATACGCAGTATTTT.

This clone was picked up a small number of times. The J gene is TRBJ2-1, the V gene TRBV5-1; D ambiguous. The germline gives CDR1 SGHRS, CDR2 YFSETQ. The V and J ends lost 3 bases and 0 bases respectively, with 4 bases between them. This CDR3 region has 13 residues. In nucleotides, the CDR3 is TGCGCCAGCAGCTCTAGCTCCTACAATGAGCAGTTCTTC. This gives the protein CASSSSSYNEQFF. Complete variable domain (other parts from reference TRBV5-1 and TRBJ2-1): KAGVTQTPRYLIKTRGQQVTLSCSPISGHRSVSWYQQTPGQGLQFLFEYFSETQRNKGNFPGRFSGRQFSNSRSEMNVSTLELGDSALYLCASSSSSYNEQFFGPGTRLTVL.

This chain uses TRBV5-1 with TRBJ1-2; weak D call: TRBD1 (5 bases). V was shortened by 3 bases and J by 3 bases, with 9 bases between the two germline ends. The CDR3 spans 13 residues. Germline CDR1 SGHRS, CDR2 YFSETQ. The CDR3 nucleotides read TGCGCCAGCAGCTCGACAGATGACTATGGCTACACCTTC. Translation gives CASSSTDDYGYTF. The complete variable domain, with remaining parts taken from reference TRBV5-1 and TRBJ1-2, reads KAGVTQTPRYLIKTRGQQVTLSCSPISGHRSVSWYQQTPGQGLQFLFEYFSETQRNKGNFPGRFSGRQFSNSRSEMNVSTLELGDSALYLCASSSTDDYGYTFGSGTRLTVV.

The chain carries TRBV28 and TRBJ2-1, with 8 bases fitting TRBD2. The CDR3 loop spans 16 amino acids. Germline V lookup: CDR1 MDHEN, CDR2 SYDVKM. The V segment lost 4 bases and the J segment 2 bases; nucleotides outside the gene matches: 7. CDR3: CASSSSSGGTYNEQFF. CDR3 in DNA: TGTGCCAGCAGTTCATCAAGCGGGGGAACCTACAATGAGCAGTTCTTC.

The table lists this clone with many counts. The V and J genes are TRBV7-3 and TRBJ2-2; a weak D match, TRBD1 (6 bases). The V end was cut by 5 bases, the J end by 4 bases, with 11 bases between. Germline V lookup: CDR1 SGHTA, CDR2 FQGTGA. The CDR3 extends over 14 amino acids. The CDR3 DNA is TGTGCCAGCAGCCCCGGACAGCCCACCGGGGAGCTGTTTTTT. Protein: CASSPGQPTGELFF.

The V call is TRBV18, the J call TRBJ2-3; D not resolved. This CDR3 is built from 15 residues. V was cut by 0 bases and J by 1 base, with 8 bases left in between. The germline V gene has CDR1 KGHSH and CDR2 LQKENI. CDR3: CASSPPSYGTDTQYF. For the CDR3, the DNA is TGTGCCAGCTCACCACCGAGTTACGGCACAGATACGCAGTATTTT.

The rearrangement uses TRBV5-1 and TRBJ2-2; 8 bases fit TRBD2. Germline V lookup: CDR1 SGHRS, CDR2 YFSETQ. Unmatched junction bases numbered 6, after V lost 4 bases and J lost 4 bases. The CDR3 has 15 amino acids. CDR3 bases: TGCGCCAGCAGCCCTCCAGCGGGAGTCACCGGGGAGCTGTTTTTT. Its translation is CASSPPAGVTGELFF.

The chain is built from TRBV5-5 and TRBJ2-7; TRBD1 is a possible D gene (6 bases). Trimming took 3 bases from V and 2 from J, leaving 9 bases between them. There are 13 residues in the CDR3. CDR1 is SGHKS, CDR2 YYEKEE, per germline (reference sequence). The CDR3: CASSSDRPYEQYF. DNA of the CDR3: TGTGCCAGCAGCTCGGACAGACCCTACGAGCAGTACTTC.

This clone was picked up one time. The CDR3 region has the DNA TGTGCCAGCAGCTCCGGGACAGTTCTTACCGGGGAGCTGTTTTTT. Translation: CASSSGTVLTGELFF. The chain has TRBV6-6 and TRBJ2-2, with 7 positions matching TRBD1. The CDR3 contains 15 residues. Trimming cost V 6 bases and J 5 bases; bases outside gene matches: 9. The germline V gene has CDR1 MNHNY and CDR2 SVGAGI (reference sequence).

The chain is built from TRBV15 and TRBJ1-1; 7 bases map to TRBD1. CDR3 length: 17 amino acids. Germline-derived CDR1 and CDR2 are LNHNV and YYDKDF (reference sequence). J was trimmed by 1 base and V by 11 bases; bases with no gene match: 19. CDR3 sequence (DNA): TGTGCCCTAAGACAGGGTAGAAGGGTAATCACGAACACTGAAGCTTTCTTT. Its translation: CALRQGRRVITNTEAFF.